These 29 T cell receptor beta chains were all obtained from the same sample, sequenced in a study of blood T cell repertoires in COVID-19. Here immunoSEQ multiplex PCR was the method, and the copy in TCRdb shows in-frame clones only, minus some. This table has around 300,000 clones, nearly 90% appearing once. Source material: PBMCs or T cells enriched from blood (not recorded which). All receptors come from a woman between 18 and 29 years old with acute COVID-19.

This chain connects TRBV14 to TRBJ2-7, with TRBD2 identical over 10 bases. CDR1 and CDR2 from the germline V gene are SGHDN and FVKESK. The V segment lost 3 bases and the J segment 7 bases; nucleotides outside the gene matches: 21. CDR3 length: 19 amino acids. CDR3 protein: CASSHLSGRSSGRIEEQYF. The DNA of the CDR3 is TGTGCCAGCAGCCATTTAAGTGGACGATCTAGCGGGAGAATTGAAGAGCAGTACTTC.

The chain recombines TRBV27 with TRBJ1-4; TRBD1 agrees at 7 bases. Germline CDR1 is MNHEY and CDR2 is SMNVEV (reference sequence). Trimming removed 5 bases from V and 7 bases from J; junction bases left unmatched: 7. This CDR3 is built from 14 residues. CDR3 protein: CASSGTAGGEKLFF. For the CDR3, the DNA is TGTGCCAGCAGTGGGACAGCCGGGGGTGAAAAACTGTTTTTT. Filled out from reference TRBV27 and TRBJ1-4, the complete variable domain reads EAQVTQNPRYLITVTGKKLTVTCSQNMNHEYMSWYRQDPGLGLRQIYYSMNVEVTDKGDVPEGYKVSRKEKRNFPLILESPSPNQTSLYFCASSGTAGGEKLFFGSGTQLSVL.

This chain's CDR3 is CASSFLAGEVYETQYF. The CDR3 DNA reads TGTGCCAGCAGCTTTCTAGCGGGAGAGGTCTACGAGACCCAGTACTTC. The genes are TRBV3-1 (or the pseudogene TRBV3-2) and TRBJ2-5; 10 bases line up with TRBD2. CDR1 is LGHDT, CDR2 YNNKEL, per germline (reference sequence). V lost 5 bases and J lost 5; bases outside the gene matches: 11. This CDR3 has 16 amino acids.

In DNA, the CDR3 is TGTGCCAGCAGCTTTGGGCCGGGACAGGGTCCCTACGAGCAGTACTTC. Its protein is CASSFGPGQGPYEQYF. This chain connects TRBV7-9 to TRBJ2-7, with 9 bases identical to TRBD1. CDR3 length equals 16 residues. The germline gives CDR1 SEHNR, CDR2 FQNEAQ (reference sequence). Trimming took 3 bases from V and 2 from J; bases not matched to a gene: 8. The full variable domain, with the rest looked up from reference TRBV7-9 and TRBJ2-7, is DTGVSQNPRHKITKRGQNVTFRCDPISEHNRLYWYRQTLGQGPEFLTYFQNEAQLEKSRLLSDRFSAERPKGSFSTLEIQRTEQGDSAMYLCASSFGPGQGPYEQYFGPGTRLTVT.

The J gene is TRBJ2-7, the V gene TRBV7-6; 10 bases map to TRBD1. The CDR3 runs 17 residues. Germline V CDR1 and CDR2: SGHVS, FNYEAQ. Trimming cost V 1 base and J 2 bases; bases outside gene matches: 8. The CDR3 DNA sequence: TGTGCCAGCAGCTTAGGCGGAGGTGGGACAGGGGCCTACGAGCAGTACTTC. It codes for CASSLGGGGTGAYEQYF.

This rearrangement joins TRBV7-9 to TRBJ1-6; 8 bases fit TRBD1. CDR1 is SEHNR and CDR2 is FQNEAQ in the germline V gene (reference sequence). V was clipped by 5 bases and J by 10 bases; unmatched bases: 13. The CDR3 runs to 16 residues. CDR3 in amino acids: CASSPGQEKVGSPLHF. Written as DNA, the CDR3 is TGTGCCAGCAGCCCGGGACAGGAAAAAGTAGGCTCACCCCTCCACTTT. The variable domain in full, with the rest retrieved from reference TRBV7-9 and TRBJ1-6, is DTGVSQNPRHKITKRGQNVTFRCDPISEHNRLYWYRQTLGQGPEFLTYFQNEAQLEKSRLLSDRFSAERPKGSFSTLEIQRTEQGDSAMYLCASSPGQEKVGSPLHFGNGTRLTVT.

The chain carries TRBV27 and TRBJ2-7; 8 bases align to TRBD2. Germline V gene data show CDR1 as MNHEY and CDR2 as SMNVEV (reference sequence). The CDR3 has 14 amino acids. V lost 3 bases to trimming and J lost 3 bases; unmatched junction nucleotides: 4. CDR3 sequence: CASSLGAGGYEQYF. The CDR3 nucleotides are TGTGCCAGCAGTTTGGGGGCGGGAGGCTACGAGCAGTACTTC.

The rearrangement uses TRBV28 and TRBJ1-2; 10 nucleotides align to TRBD1. The CDR3 covers 15 residues. Germline trimming cut 7 bases from V and 7 bases from J; bases unmatched to any gene: 12. Germline V gives CDR1 MDHEN, CDR2 SYDVKM. CDR3 bases: TGTGCCAGCACCAATGACGGGACAGGGGAACTTGGCTACACCTTC. Translating it yields CASTNDGTGELGYTF.

As to this clone: One end of the junction is discordant with germline, which a read error may explain. The chain uses TRBV27 and TRBJ2-3; TRBD2 is a possible D gene (7 bases). The CDR3 length is 15 residues. Germline assignment: CDR1 MNHEY and CDR2 SMNVEV (reference sequence). The DNA for the CDR3 is TGTGCCACCAGTAGGGAGGGGGACTACACAGATACGCAGTATTTT. Its translation: CATSREGDYTDTQYF.

V is TRBV6-6 and J is TRBJ2-7; TRBD2 aligns across 9 bases. The CDR3 runs to 15 residues. Germline assignment: CDR1 MNHNY and CDR2 SVGAGI (reference sequence). Germline trimming cut 0 bases from V and 2 bases from J; bases unmatched to any gene: 2. In nucleotides, the CDR3 is TGTGCCAGCAGTTACTCTGCTAGCGGGACCTACGAGCAGTACTTC. Its translation is CASSYSASGTYEQYF.

This rearrangement joins TRBV4-2 to TRBJ1-4; 7 bases fit TRBD1. V lost 7 bases, J lost 6 bases, and 11 bases stayed unmatched. Germline values: CDR1 LGHNA, CDR2 YNFKEQ. The CDR3 runs to 15 residues. CDR3 sequence (DNA): TGTGCCAGCACCCCTGCGGGACAGAGGGATGAAAAACTGTTTTTT. Translating gives CASTPAGQRDEKLFF.

The sample holds one count of this clone. The rearrangement links TRBV24-1 to TRBJ2-5; 12 positions agree with TRBD2. V shed 0 bases and J 5 bases; nucleotides not matched to a gene: 12. Germline V gives CDR1 KGHDR, CDR2 SFDVKD. The CDR3 contains 19 residues. In DNA, the CDR3 is TGTGCCACCAGTGATTTGCAAAGGGGACGGACTAGCGGGATGGAGACCCAGTACTTC. It codes for CATSDLQRGRTSGMETQYF.

This clone was recorded only once. The rearrangement joins TRBV12-3 or TRBV12-4 to TRBJ2-2; D is perhaps TRBD1 (5 bases). Trimming removed 7 bases at V and 5 bases at J, with 11 bases between. The CDR3 consists of 13 residues. The CDR3 loop is CASTQGRTGELFF. CDR3 nucleotide sequence: TGTGCCAGCACCCAGGGTCGGACCGGGGAGCTGTTTTTT.

V and J are TRBV7-2 and TRBJ2-1, with 7 bases aligning to TRBD2. Losses at the gene ends were 3 bases for V and 5 bases for J; bases not matched to a gene: 4. This CDR3 comprises 14 residues. The V gene's germline CDR1 is SGHTA and CDR2 FQGNSA. This CDR3 is CASSFGLADNEQFF. The CDR3 DNA sequence: TGTGCCAGCAGCTTTGGGCTAGCGGACAATGAGCAGTTCTTC.

This clone was detected only a few times. This chain uses TRBV28 with TRBJ1-5, with D unresolved. CDR3 length equals 14 residues. Germline CDR1 MDHEN, CDR2 SYDVKM. V shed 11 bases and J shed 7 bases, with 21 bases lying between them. CDR3 region: CAARDSMTGQPQHF. The CDR3 nucleotides read TGTGCCGCACGGGATAGTATGACGGGACAGCCCCAGCATTTT.

The chain recombines TRBV3-1 (or the pseudogene TRBV3-2) with TRBJ1-5; the D is unclear. Trimming shortened V by 0 bases and J by 1 base, and 7 bases separated the two germline ends. Germline V gives CDR1 LGHDT, CDR2 YNNKEL (reference sequence). CDR3 length: 15 residues. The CDR3 DNA reads TGTGCCAGCAGCCAAGATTTAGAGAGCAATCAGCCCCAGCATTTT. Its protein is CASSQDLESNQPQHF.

The chain carries TRBV10-3 and TRBJ2-1, with 9 bases lining up with TRBD1. CDR1 and CDR2 from the germline V gene are ENHRY and SYGVKD. The CDR3 runs to 18 residues. Losses at the gene ends were 3 bases for V and 8 bases for J; bases not matched to a gene: 17. CDR3 sequence reads: CAISDSVAWDRVLDEQFF. As DNA, the CDR3 is TGTGCCATCAGTGACTCGGTAGCTTGGGACAGGGTGCTCGATGAGCAGTTCTTC.

This chain joins TRBV27 and TRBJ2-7, with no clear D. In germline, CDR1 is MNHEY, CDR2 SMNVEV (reference sequence). There are 15 residues in the CDR3. Trimming shortened V by 4 bases and J by 0 bases, and 13 bases separated the two germline ends. CDR3 in amino acids: CASSSGPPPSYEQYF. In DNA form, the CDR3 reads TGTGCCAGCAGTTCTGGGCCCCCTCCCTCCTACGAGCAGTACTTC.

The chain employs TRBV18 and TRBJ1-1, with D uncertain. This CDR3 region has 13 residues. Trimming took 0 bases from V and 0 from J, leaving 2 bases between them. The germline V gene encodes CDR1 KGHSH and CDR2 LQKENI. Here the CDR3 DNA reads TGTGCCAGCTCACCACCCGTGAACACTGAAGCTTTCTTT. Its translation: CASSPPVNTEAFF.

V and J are TRBV5-1 and TRBJ2-7, with TRBD2 matching 9 bases. V dropped 0 bases and J dropped 3; count of bases not matched to a gene: 4. Germline CDR1 SGHRS, CDR2 YFSETQ. CDR3 length: 15 amino acids. The CDR3 protein is CASSLAASGVYEQYF. CDR3 DNA sequence: TGCGCCAGCAGCTTGGCGGCTAGCGGGGTCTACGAGCAGTACTTC. Looking up the rest from reference TRBV5-1 and TRBJ2-7 gives the full variable domain: KAGVTQTPRYLIKTRGQQVTLSCSPISGHRSVSWYQQTPGQGLQFLFEYFSETQRNKGNFPGRFSGRQFSNSRSEMNVSTLELGDSALYLCASSLAASGVYEQYFGPGTRLTVT.

The chain uses TRBV5-1 and TRBJ2-1; 8 nucleotides line up with TRBD2. Germline CDR1 and CDR2: SGHRS and YFSETQ. This CDR3 has 16 residues. Germline trimming cut 5 bases from V and 10 bases from J; bases unmatched to any gene: 17. The chain's CDR3 is CASSFTTSGRFREQFF. For the CDR3, the DNA is TGCGCCAGCAGTTTCACTACTAGCGGTCGGTTCCGGGAGCAGTTCTTC. Combining the CDR3 with reference TRBV5-1 and TRBJ2-1 gives the whole variable domain KAGVTQTPRYLIKTRGQQVTLSCSPISGHRSVSWYQQTPGQGLQFLFEYFSETQRNKGNFPGRFSGRQFSNSRSEMNVSTLELGDSALYLCASSFTTSGRFREQFFGPGTRLTVL.

J is TRBJ2-1 and V is TRBV7-3, with TRBD1 identical over 8 bases. V was pared by 6 bases and J by 9 bases, with 13 bases of the junction left unmatched. This CDR3 contains 15 residues. Per germline, CDR1 SGHTA and CDR2 FQGTGA. As DNA, the CDR3 is TGTGCCAGCAGTCCAACGGCCCAGGGGGCGGGTGAGCAGTTCTTC. This codes for CASSPTAQGAGEQFF. Full variable domain (rest looked up from reference TRBV7-3 and TRBJ2-1): GAGVSQTPSNKVTEKGKYVELRCDPISGHTALYWYRQSLGQGPEFLIYFQGTGAADDSGLPNDRFFAVRPEGSVSTLKIQRTERGDSAVYLCASSPTAQGAGEQFFGPGTRLTVL.

This clone was detected once. The chain has TRBV5-1 and TRBJ2-7, with D perhaps TRBD2 (6 bases). CDR3 length: 14 amino acids. Germline loops: CDR1 SGHRS, CDR2 YFSETQ. Trimming left V 0 bases short and J 2 bases short, with 9 bases between. The CDR3 reads CASSLASEAYEQYF. The DNA of the CDR3 is TGCGCCAGCAGCTTGGCTAGCGAGGCCTACGAGCAGTACTTC.

V usage is TRBV24-1 and J usage is TRBJ1-2, with TRBD1 as a possible D gene (5 bases). Germline values: CDR1 KGHDR, CDR2 SFDVKD. Trimming removed 7 bases from V and 8 bases from J, with 25 bases in between. This CDR3 is built from 16 residues. Written as DNA, the CDR3 is TGTGCCACCAGCCATAATAACCCGGGACTGGGGTCGGGCTACACCTTC. This encodes CATSHNNPGLGSGYTF.

The chain employs TRBV7-2 and TRBJ2-1; 7 positions agree with TRBD2. Germline trimming cut 2 bases from V and 4 bases from J; bases unmatched to any gene: 5. The CDR3 spans 15 residues. The germline V gene encodes CDR1 SGHTA and CDR2 FQGNSA. The CDR3 here is CASSLSVSGYNEQFF. The CDR3 bases are TGTGCCAGCAGCTTATCGGTTAGCGGGTACAATGAGCAGTTCTTC. The entire variable domain, with the rest obtained from reference TRBV7-2 and TRBJ2-1, is as follows: GAGVSQSPSNKVTEKGKDVELRCDPISGHTALYWYRQSLGQGLEFLIYFQGNSAPDKSGLPSDRFSAERTGGSVSTLTIQRTQQEDSAVYLCASSLSVSGYNEQFFGPGTRLTVL.

The CDR3 DNA is TGTGCCAGCAGCCCTAGGACTAGCGTCTACGAGCAGTACTTC. This translates into CASSPRTSVYEQYF. The chain joins TRBV9 to TRBJ2-7; TRBD2 matches at 9 bases. Trimming removed 4 bases from V and 3 bases from J; junction bases left unmatched: 5. Germline V CDR1 and CDR2: SGDLS, YYNGEE. This CDR3 contains 14 residues.

This clone was recorded once. The J gene is TRBJ1-1, the V gene TRBV11-2; D uncertain. V lost 6 bases and J 3 bases, leaving 11 bases between the germline ends. This CDR3 region has 13 residues. Germline V gene data show CDR1 as SGHAT and CDR2 as FQNNGV. The CDR3 DNA reads as TGTGCCAGCAGTTTGACTGAGGACACTGAAGCTTTCTTT. It specifies CASSLTEDTEAFF.

The V and J genes are TRBV18 and TRBJ1-2; D not resolved. The germline CDR1 and CDR2 sequences are KGHSH and LQKENI. The germline V and J ends were trimmed by 3 bases and 7 bases, with 18 bases remaining between them. CDR3 length: 15 amino acids. The CDR3 DNA reads TGTGCCAGCTCACCGCTCCCAGAGGGCGCGGGTGGCTACACCTTC. Protein: CASSPLPEGAGGYTF.

The chain has TRBV27 and TRBJ1-2, with TRBD1 matching 7 bases. V lost 1 base to trimming and J lost 8 bases; unmatched junction nucleotides: 7. Germline CDR1 is MNHEY and CDR2 is SMNVEV (reference sequence). The CDR3 is 14 amino acids. The CDR3 region is CASSLFPDRDGYTF. The CDR3 DNA reads as TGTGCCAGCAGTTTATTCCCCGACAGGGACGGCTACACCTTC.